The next 25 T cell receptor beta chains were all read from a single sample in a study of graft-versus-host responses after intestinal transplantation. The repertoire was sequenced with immunoSEQ multiplex PCR; TCRdb's copy has only in-frame clones and lacks some. The table has 7,000 to 10,000 clones, 27% seen once; the top ten hold less than 5.5%. Responders that carried the CFSE label, approximately 200,000 of them, were plated with approximately 200,000 irradiated, violet-dye-labeled stimulator cells. The source was alloreactive CD8+ T cells from a mixed lymphocyte reaction culture, collected before transplantation. Subset defined: CFSE-low proliferating T cells sorted from roughly six-day pre-transplant mixed lymphocyte reaction (GvH or HvG direction). The receptors originated from a human patient who was an organ donor for intestinal transplantation.

The rearrangement links TRBV27 to TRBJ2-7, with D unresolved. CDR3 size: 13 residues. The V end was cut by 3 bases, the J end by 2 bases, with 8 bases between. Germline V gene data show CDR1 as MNHEY and CDR2 as SMNVEV (reference sequence). CDR3 in DNA: TGTGCCAGCAGTTTGGGCGTAGCCTACGAGCAGTACTTC. Residues: CASSLGVAYEQYF.

This chain connects TRBV5-6 to TRBJ2-2; 7 bases line up with TRBD2. The germline CDR1 and CDR2 sequences are SGHDT and YYEEEE. With 1 base clipped from V and 0 bases from J, the junction kept 9 bases outside the gene matches. The CDR3 consists of 18 residues. The CDR3 nucleotides are TGTGCCAGCAGCTTGAGTGGTGGGAGGGGCCCGAACACCGGGGAGCTGTTTTTT. Residues: CASSLSGGRGPNTGELFF.

This clone showed up just a few times. This may be a read error: a much more frequent sequence differs by one nucleotide. This chain uses TRBV5-1 with TRBJ2-2, with 10 bases that match TRBD1. The CDR3 is 16 amino acids. The V gene end was trimmed by 1 base and the J gene end by 4 bases; junction bases not matched to a gene: 4. Germline V CDR1 and CDR2: SGHRS, YFSETQ. CDR3 amino acids: CASSLFRTGGTGELFF. CDR3 bases: TGCGCCAGCAGCTTGTTCCGGACAGGGGGCACCGGGGAGCTGTTTTTT.

About this clone: At one end the junction does not follow the germline gene, possibly because of a read error. The chain recombines TRBV4-1 with TRBJ1-2; D is ambiguous. Germline CDR1 reads MGHRA; CDR2 reads YSYEKL. The CDR3 runs 13 residues. The CDR3 loop reads CASSQPYDSARSF. Written as DNA, the CDR3 is TGCGCCAGCAGCCAACCGTATGATTCGGCCCGCTCCTTC.

The table lists this clone with a few counts. A single base separates this from a much larger clone, so it may be a read error. V usage is TRBV5-6 and J usage is TRBJ1-4; D may be TRBD1 (5 bases). Germline V gives CDR1 SGHDT, CDR2 YYEEEE. The CDR3 covers 13 residues. Trimming stripped 4 bases from V and 17 bases from J, with 21 bases between. The CDR3 region has the DNA TGTGCCAGCAGCGTGGGGGGTTCGTGGGCTCGATTTTTT. It encodes CASSVGGSWARFF.

The chain couples TRBV27 to TRBJ1-1; D is perhaps TRBD1 (5 bases). The CDR3 extends over 14 amino acids. Trimming took off 5 bases at V and 10 bases at J, with 20 bases between the two ends. Germline V gives CDR1 MNHEY, CDR2 SMNVEV (reference sequence). This CDR3 reads CASSPYGGWVGAFF. The CDR3 DNA reads as TGTGCCAGCAGTCCTTACGGGGGATGGGTTGGAGCTTTCTTT.

This chain joins TRBV4-3 and TRBJ1-4; 7 bases match TRBD1. Germline V gene sequence: CDR1 LGHNA, CDR2 YSLEER. V trimming: 2 bases; J trimming: 3 bases; junction bases outside the gene matches: 0. The CDR3 has 14 residues. As DNA, the CDR3 is TGCGCCAGCAGCCAAACAGGGGCTAATGAAAAACTGTTTTTT. This sequence encodes CASSQTGANEKLFF.

In this sample, this clone turned up a few times. The junction and the germline gene differ at one end; a read error may be behind it. Other DNA sequences in the sample encode the same CDR3. The V call is TRBV30, the J call TRBJ1-2; possibly TRBD1 for D (6 bases). CDR3 length equals 13 residues. Germline V lookup: CDR1 GTSNPN, CDR2 SVGIG (reference sequence). The CDR3 DNA sequence: TGTGCCTGGCGTGTTGGGGGGGCGCGGGGCTACACCTTC. Translation gives CAWRVGGARGYTF.

The sample holds a few counts of this clone. The V gene is TRBV5-5, the J gene TRBJ1-2, with TRBD1 identical over 8 bases. Looked up from germline, CDR1 is SGHKS and CDR2 is YYEKEE (reference sequence). This CDR3 region has 15 residues. The J segment lost 7 bases and the V segment lost 4 bases, leaving 12 bases of the junction unmatched. The CDR3: CASSLGDRHVIGYTF. CDR3 DNA sequence: TGTGCCAGCAGCCTCGGGGACAGGCATGTTATTGGCTACACCTTC.

This clone has just a few counts. CDR3 protein: CASTPGGGSYEQYF. DNA of the CDR3: TGTGCCAGCACCCCCGGCGGCGGGTCCTACGAGCAGTACTTC. J is TRBJ2-7 and V is TRBV6-5; possibly TRBD2 for D (5 bases). The CDR3 totals 14 residues. CDR1 and CDR2 (germline): MNHEY, SVGAGI. Trimming left V 7 bases short and J 1 base short, with 14 bases between.

The gene calls are TRBV25-1 and TRBJ2-7; D is uncertain. V lost 8 bases and J lost 3, with 8 bases in between. CDR1 and CDR2 from the germline V gene are MGHDK and SYGVNS. CDR3 length: 11 amino acids. CDR3 bases: TGTGCCAGCGCGGCAGGCTACGAGCAGTACTTC. As protein: CASAAGYEQYF.

V gene TRBV7-4 combines with J gene TRBJ2-1; D is ambiguous. This CDR3 is built from 13 residues. Germline CDR1 is SGHVT and CDR2 is SQSDAQ. With 5 bases removed from V and 8 bases from J, the gap between germline ends came to 13 bases. For the CDR3, the DNA is TGTGCCAGCAGCCTTCTCCGTAGGGATGAGCAGTTCTTC. It codes for CASSLLRRDEQFF.

There are a few counts of this clone. The chain joins TRBV27 to TRBJ2-7, with D perhaps given as TRBD1 or TRBD2 (5 bases each). This CDR3 is 13 amino acids long. The germline gives CDR1 MNHEY, CDR2 SMNVEV (reference sequence). The germline V and J ends were trimmed by 6 bases and 4 bases, with 13 bases remaining between them. CDR3 protein: CASSYGTTYEQYF. The CDR3 DNA reads as TGTGCCAGCAGCTACGGGACCACATACGAGCAGTACTTC.

The chain recombines TRBV7-7 with TRBJ1-1; D is unresolved. V shed 1 base and J shed 6 bases, with 12 bases lying between them. The germline V gene encodes CDR1 SSHAT and CDR2 FNYEAQ (reference sequence). CDR3 size: 14 residues. CDR3 protein: CASSLGWAAAEAFF. DNA for the CDR3: TGTGCCAGCAGCTTAGGGTGGGCGGCGGCTGAAGCTTTCTTT.

This clone was counted between two and nine times. The chain combines TRBV5-6 with TRBJ2-7, with 12 bases that match TRBD2. CDR1 and CDR2 (germline): SGHDT, YYEEEE. This CDR3 contains 16 residues. V dropped 3 bases and J dropped 3; count of bases not matched to a gene: 7. CDR3 in amino acids: CASSSIRGLAGYEQYF. The CDR3 coding sequence is TGTGCCAGCAGCTCCATTCGGGGACTAGCGGGCTACGAGCAGTACTTC.

This rearrangement joins TRBV6-6 to TRBJ2-7; D is unclear. The germline V gene has CDR1 MNHNY and CDR2 SVGAGI (reference sequence). CDR3 length equals 11 residues. The germline V and J ends were trimmed by 0 bases and 5 bases, with 2 bases remaining between them. CDR3 DNA: TGTGCCAGCAGTTACTCGAACGAGCAGTACTTC. Translating it yields CASSYSNEQYF.

The table lists this clone with a few counts. Here the CDR3 DNA reads TGTGCCAGCAGTGAATTCCACGAGCAGTACTTC. Its translation: CASSEFHEQYF. The chain recombines TRBV6-5 with TRBJ2-7; the D is unclear. Between the trimmed V and J ends, which lost 5 bases and 5 bases, there was a span of 7 bases. Germline V gives CDR1 MNHEY, CDR2 SVGAGI. CDR3 length equals 11 residues.

The rearrangement links TRBV6-8 to TRBJ2-1; 7 nucleotides align to TRBD1. With V trimmed by 5 bases and J by 7 bases, 2 bases remained unmatched. Germline lookup yields CDR1 MNHGY and CDR2 SAAAGT. The length of the CDR3 is 12 residues. The CDR3 DNA follows: TGTGCCAGCAGTAAACAGGGGAATGAGCAGTTCTTC. This codes for CASSKQGNEQFF.

This clone was found a few times. This chain uses TRBV6-5 with TRBJ1-4; a weak D match, TRBD1 (6 bases). The CDR3 is 12 residues long. Between the trimmed V and J ends, which lost 6 bases and 8 bases, there was a span of 10 bases. CDR1 is MNHEY and CDR2 is SVGAGI in the germline V gene. The CDR3 DNA reads TGTGCCAGCAGAGCAGGGGTGGAAAAACTGTTTTTT. The encoded protein is CASRAGVEKLFF.

The chain joins TRBV4-2 to TRBJ1-2, with D unclear. The CDR3 has 13 amino acids. The V and J ends lost 1 base and 4 bases respectively, with 7 bases between them. The germline gives CDR1 LGHNA, CDR2 YNFKEQ. CDR3 nucleotides: TGTGCCAGCAGCCAAGGGGATGGCTATGGCTACACCTTC. Its protein is CASSQGDGYGYTF.

The gene calls are TRBV27 and TRBJ2-1; 8 nucleotides agree with TRBD2. CDR1 is MNHEY and CDR2 is SMNVEV in the germline V gene (reference sequence). Losses at the gene ends were 6 bases for V and 6 bases for J; bases not matched to a gene: 13. The CDR3 has 16 amino acids. For the CDR3, the DNA is TGTGCCAGCAGATTACAACCGGGACTAGTTTTCAATGAGCAGTTCTTC. Translation: CASRLQPGLVFNEQFF.

V gene TRBV6-5 combines with J gene TRBJ2-5; 9 positions agree with TRBD2. Per the germline V gene, CDR1 is MNHEY and CDR2 is SVGAGI. This CDR3 is built from 15 residues. The trim removed 6 bases at V and 7 bases at J, leaving 12 bases unmatched. CDR3 sequence: CASRPGTSSYGTQYF. CDR3 DNA: TGTGCCAGCAGGCCCGGGACTAGCTCCTATGGGACCCAGTACTTC.

As concerns this clone: A much larger clone is a single base away; this may be a read error. The chain has TRBV29-1 and TRBJ2-7; 10 nucleotides align to TRBD2. The germline gives CDR1 SQVTM, CDR2 ANQGSEA. With V trimmed by 5 bases and J by 2 bases, 3 bases remained unmatched. This CDR3 has 13 residues. The CDR3, as DNA: TGCAGCGTTAGCGGGGGGGACGCCTACGAGCAGTACTTC. Translated, it gives CSVSGGDAYEQYF.

In regard to this clone: Germline and junction disagree at one end, which may indicate a read error. This rearrangement joins TRBV9 to TRBJ1-4; TRBD1 matches at 7 bases. This CDR3 comprises 16 residues. Germline-derived CDR1 and CDR2 are SGDLS and YYNGEE. CDR3: CSSSVAGTVTNEKLFF. CDR3 in DNA: TGTTCCAGCAGCGTAGCGGGGACAGTGACTAATGAAAAACTGTTTTTT.

Worth noting for this clone: In the same sample, other DNA sequences code for this CDR3. The chain has TRBV30 and TRBJ2-7; tentative D call: TRBD2 (5 bases). The length of the CDR3 is 12 residues. Trimming took 4 bases from V and 2 from J, leaving 9 bases between them. Germline CDR1 and CDR2: GTSNPN and SVGIG (reference sequence). The CDR3 sequence: CAWTGNTYEQYF. The CDR3, as DNA: TGTGCCTGGACGGGGAATACCTACGAGCAGTACTTC.